One sample yielded the 10 T cell receptor beta chains listed below, sequenced in a study of blood T cell repertoires in COVID-19. Data came from immunoSEQ multiplex PCR; TCRdb stores just in-frame clones and leaves some out. The data contain 150,000 to 200,000 clones, less than 85% of them seen just once; the ten biggest clones take up approximately 12%. Input material: peripheral blood. The receptors come from a man in his fifties or sixties who had recovered from COVID-19.

This rearrangement joins TRBV4-2 to TRBJ2-1; no clear D gene. The CDR3 has 17 amino acids. The germline CDR1 and CDR2 sequences are LGHNA and YNFKEQ. V was cut by 0 bases and J by 1 base, with 13 bases left in between. The DNA for the CDR3 is TGTGCCAGCAGCCAAGATCTTTTCGGAGTATCCTACAATGAGCAGTTCTTC. Translation gives CASSQDLFGVSYNEQFF.

The chain has TRBV11-1 and TRBJ2-1, with D tentatively TRBD1 (6 bases). This CDR3 region has 15 residues. Deletions cut 5 bases from V and 7 bases from J, with 18 bases between. The germline gives CDR1 SGHAT, CDR2 FQDESV (reference sequence). CDR3 bases: TGTGCCAGCAGCCACAGGGTCGGTTTTGTTAATGAGCAGTTCTTC. Amino acids: CASSHRVGFVNEQFF.

This clone was observed many times. CDR3 region: CSVAITGAPNTGELFF. CDR3 sequence (DNA): TGCAGCGTGGCTATTACAGGGGCCCCAAACACCGGGGAGCTGTTTTTT. The chain joins TRBV29-1 to TRBJ2-2; 7 bases line up with TRBD1. Germline V gene sequence: CDR1 SQVTM, CDR2 ANQGSEA. This CDR3 spans 16 amino acids. V lost 6 bases, J lost 2 bases, and 12 bases stayed unmatched.

The chain uses TRBV7-9 and TRBJ1-2; D is possibly TRBD1 (5 bases). CDR3 length equals 17 residues. Trimming removed 5 bases at V and 1 base at J, with 20 bases between. The germline gives CDR1 SEHNR, CDR2 FQNEAQ (reference sequence). The CDR3: CASSLSRNRINNYGYTF. CDR3 DNA sequence: TGTGCCAGCAGCCTAAGTAGAAACAGGATAAATAACTATGGCTACACCTTC.

The chain has TRBV27 and TRBJ2-7, with 14 bases that match TRBD2. Germline V gene sequence: CDR1 MNHEY, CDR2 SMNVEV (reference sequence). This CDR3 has 15 amino acids. With 5 bases clipped from V and 6 bases from J, the junction kept 6 bases outside the gene matches. In DNA form, the CDR3 reads TGTGCCAGCAGTCCTGCGACTAGCGGGAGGGGCGAGCAGTACTTC. This gives the protein CASSPATSGRGEQYF.

V is TRBV6-2 or TRBV6-3 and J is TRBJ1-2; D is possibly TRBD1 (6 bases). The CDR3 has 15 amino acids. V dropped 2 bases and J dropped 6 bases, with 16 bases sitting between them. The germline V gene has CDR1 MNHEY and CDR2 SVGEGT. CDR3 sequence: CASSYVAGAQDGYTF. CDR3 sequence (DNA): TGTGCCAGCAGTTACGTGGCGGGGGCGCAGGATGGCTACACCTTC.

Concerning this clone itself: The junction and the germline gene differ at one end; a read error may be behind it. Other DNA sequences in this sample translate to the same CDR3. The gene calls are TRBV29-1 and TRBJ2-7, with D uncertain. Germline lookup yields CDR1 SQVTM and CDR2 ANQGSEA. CDR3 length: 11 residues. The CDR3 bases are TGCAGCGTTTCCCAGGCATACGAGCAGTATTTC. As protein: CSVSQAYEQYF.

The V call is TRBV7-6, the J call TRBJ1-5; 8 bases line up with TRBD1. Trimming cost V 1 base and J 5 bases; bases outside gene matches: 1. Germline V gives CDR1 SGHVS, CDR2 FNYEAQ. This CDR3 is built from 14 residues. CDR3 amino acids: CASSLGQGHQPQHF. Here the CDR3 DNA reads TGTGCCAGCAGCTTAGGACAGGGGCATCAGCCCCAGCATTTT.

This clone was found once. The V gene is TRBV5-6, the J gene TRBJ2-2; 9 positions match TRBD2. The ends lost 7 bases at V and 10 bases at J; junction bases unmatched: 14. This CDR3 is 15 amino acids long. Germline loops: CDR1 SGHDT, CDR2 YYEEEE. CDR3 in DNA: TGTGCCAGCTATTTGAAGGGCGGGAGGGCCGAGGAGCTGTTTTTT. Protein product: CASYLKGGRAEELFF.

V is TRBV5-1 and J is TRBJ2-2; 7 bases line up with TRBD2. The CDR3 length is 16 residues. In germline, CDR1 is SGHRS, CDR2 YFSETQ. V lost 0 bases, J lost 0 bases, and 2 bases stayed unmatched. The CDR3 sequence: CASSLDGLANTGELFF. CDR3 bases: TGCGCCAGCAGCTTGGACGGACTAGCGAACACCGGGGAGCTGTTTTTT.